What follows are 23 T cell receptor beta chains derived from one specimen sequenced in a study of blood T cell repertoires in COVID-19. Repertoires were generated with immunoSEQ multiplex PCR, while TCRdb's copy carries only in-frame clones and drops some. The repertoire has over 200,000 clones, around 88% of them found once; the top ten carry 2.5%. Sequencing was carried out using PBMCs or T cells enriched from blood (not recorded which). The receptor source for this set is a woman between 40 and 50 years old with acute COVID-19.

V usage is TRBV12-3 or TRBV12-4 and J usage is TRBJ1-2, with TRBD1 identical over 7 bases. This CDR3 contains 13 residues. Trimming cost V 6 bases and J 4 bases; bases outside gene matches: 5. CDR3: CASRPTGSYGYTF. The CDR3 coding sequence is TGTGCCAGCAGACCGACAGGGTCCTATGGCTACACCTTC.

The V gene is TRBV28, the J gene TRBJ2-5; weak D call: TRBD1 (5 bases). The germline V gene encodes CDR1 MDHEN and CDR2 SYDVKM. Trimming pared 4 bases from V and 1 base from J, leaving 16 bases between. The CDR3 length is 16 residues. CDR3 amino acids: CASSSEAMGPQETQYF. The CDR3 DNA reads TGTGCCAGCAGTTCCGAGGCCATGGGGCCCCAAGAGACCCAGTACTTC.

This rearrangement joins TRBV7-9 to TRBJ2-1; TRBD2 matches at 13 bases. CDR3 length equals 15 residues. Per germline, CDR1 SEHNR and CDR2 FQNEAQ (reference sequence). J was trimmed by 4 bases and V by 5 bases; bases with no gene match: 2. CDR3 residues: CASSPGLAGYNEQFF. As DNA, the CDR3 is TGTGCCAGCAGCCCGGGACTAGCGGGATACAATGAGCAGTTCTTC.

The chain links TRBV30 to TRBJ1-6, with TRBD1 identical over 7 bases. V shed 5 bases, J shed 8 bases, and the junction held 6 bases outside the gene matches. Germline CDR1 reads GTSNPN; CDR2 reads SVGIG (reference sequence). This CDR3 is built from 13 residues. The CDR3 is CAWGDRDYSPLHF. The CDR3 region has the DNA TGTGCCTGGGGGGACAGAGACTATTCACCCCTCCACTTT.

The table lists this clone with a count of one. The rearrangement uses TRBV19 and TRBJ2-7; 8 bases fit TRBD1. V was clipped by 5 bases and J by 12 bases; unmatched bases: 9. Germline-derived CDR1 and CDR2 are LNHDA and SQIVND (reference sequence). The CDR3 contains 12 residues. CDR3 nucleotide sequence: TGTGCCAGTAGTTTCCCGGACAGGGAAGGGTACTTC. Translating it yields CASSFPDREGYF.

V is TRBV10-1 and J is TRBJ2-1; 7 nucleotides agree with TRBD2. The V gene end was trimmed by 6 bases and the J gene end by 3 bases; junction bases not matched to a gene: 11. Germline V gene data show CDR1 as WNHNN and CDR2 as SYGVQD (reference sequence). The CDR3 is 16 residues long. CDR3 loop: CASSLGTSEYYNEQFF. The CDR3 DNA reads TGCGCCAGCAGCCTAGGTACTAGCGAATACTACAATGAGCAGTTCTTC.

In this sample, this clone turned up once. The V call is TRBV29-1, the J call TRBJ2-1; D possibly corresponds to TRBD1 (5 bases). With 7 bases removed from V and 4 bases from J, the gap between germline ends came to 14 bases. CDR1 is SQVTM, CDR2 ANQGSEA, per germline. This CDR3 has 13 residues. This chain's CDR3 is CSGGSTEYNEQFF. CDR3 in DNA: TGCAGCGGGGGTTCGACAGAATACAATGAGCAGTTCTTC.

The chain employs TRBV5-4 and TRBJ1-5; TRBD1 aligns across 8 bases. The V gene's germline CDR1 is SGHNT and CDR2 YYREEE (reference sequence). This CDR3 contains 14 residues. With V trimmed by 4 bases and J by 4 bases, 4 bases remained unmatched. The CDR3 sequence is CASSPGGSNQPQHF. The CDR3 nucleotides are TGTGCCAGCAGCCCAGGGGGCTCAAATCAGCCCCAGCATTTT.

The chain joins TRBV5-6 to TRBJ2-7; 7 bases match TRBD1. From germline, CDR1 is SGHDT and CDR2 YYEEEE. V lost 3 bases and J lost 5; bases outside the gene matches: 14. CDR3 length: 16 amino acids. The DNA of the CDR3 is TGTGCCAGCAGCTCCTATGACAGGGACCCTTTAGACGAGCAGTACGTC. Amino acids: CASSSYDRDPLDEQYV.

This clone came up once. The rearrangement joins TRBV24-1 to TRBJ2-5; 8 bases map to TRBD2. Trimming at V came to 4 bases and at J to 6 bases, leaving 12 bases not matched to a gene. The CDR3 sequence is 16 residues long. From germline, CDR1 is KGHDR and CDR2 SFDVKD. The CDR3 here is CATSDQTAGGRQTQYF. For the CDR3, the DNA is TGTGCCACCAGTGACCAGACTGCGGGAGGTAGGCAGACCCAGTACTTC.

V usage is TRBV2 and J usage is TRBJ2-7; the D gene is possibly TRBD1 (5 bases). Trimming left V 7 bases short and J 1 base short, with 20 bases between. Germline assignment: CDR1 SNHLY and CDR2 FYNNEI. The CDR3 loop spans 16 amino acids. CDR3 nucleotide sequence: TGTGCCAGCACATTTTTGACAGTCTCTCAATCCTACGAGCAGTACTTC. Its protein is CASTFLTVSQSYEQYF. Together with reference TRBV2 and TRBJ2-7, the CDR3 gives the full variable domain: EPEVTQTPSHQVTQMGQEVILRCVPISNHLYFYWYRQILGQKVEFLVSFYNNEISEKSEIFDDQFSVERPDGSNFTLKIRSTKLEDSAMYFCASTFLTVSQSYEQYFGPGTRLTVT.

V gene TRBV6-5 combines with J gene TRBJ1-6, with TRBD1 matching 8 bases. Germline V lookup: CDR1 MNHEY, CDR2 SVGAGI. The CDR3 extends over 15 amino acids. After removal of 2 bases from V and 8 bases from J, the junction contained 5 bases not matched to a gene. Here the CDR3 reads CASSYEDRDDSPLHF. In DNA form, the CDR3 reads TGTGCCAGCAGTTACGAGGACAGGGACGATTCACCCCTCCACTTT.

The chain employs TRBV27 and TRBJ1-1; no firm D call. Germline CDR1 is MNHEY and CDR2 is SMNVEV (reference sequence). The CDR3 loop spans 13 amino acids. Trimming removed 5 bases from V and 11 bases from J, with 18 bases in between. The CDR3 sequence: CASSHPGRGEAFF. The CDR3 DNA sequence: TGTGCCAGCAGTCACCCAGGACGGGGAGAGGCTTTCTTT.

This sequence joins TRBV7-9 and TRBJ2-3; 9 nucleotides line up with TRBD2. Germline CDR1 reads SEHNR; CDR2 reads FQNEAQ (reference sequence). The CDR3 length is 14 residues. V gave up 5 bases and J gave up 4 bases; unmatched junction bases: 4. The CDR3 region is CASSLAGGADTQYF. In DNA form, the CDR3 reads TGTGCCAGCAGCCTTGCGGGAGGGGCAGATACGCAGTATTTT.

The rearrangement joins TRBV3-1 (or the pseudogene TRBV3-2) to TRBJ2-7, with 7 nucleotides matching TRBD1. V lost 3 bases, J lost 2 bases, and 4 bases stayed unmatched. The CDR3 spans 14 residues. From germline, CDR1 is LGHDT and CDR2 YNNKEL (reference sequence). CDR3 sequence (DNA): TGTGCCAGCAGCCAGCGGACAGGCACCTACGAGCAGTACTTC. Translation gives CASSQRTGTYEQYF.

This sequence joins TRBV29-1 and TRBJ2-5, with a possible D match to TRBD1 (6 bases). Trimming cost V 4 bases and J 5 bases, with 11 bases left between them. Germline-derived CDR1 and CDR2 are SQVTM and ANQGSEA. CDR3 length equals 12 residues. CDR3 DNA: TGCAGCGTTGTGGTGAGGGGGGAGACCCAGTACTTC. It specifies CSVVVRGETQYF.

This clone came up a few times. The chain recombines TRBV7-9 with TRBJ1-2; 7 bases align to TRBD1. The ends lost 5 bases at V and 4 bases at J; junction bases unmatched: 7. Germline-derived CDR1 and CDR2 are SEHNR and FQNEAQ (reference sequence). The CDR3 has 14 residues. CDR3 in amino acids: CASSTMTGSYGYTF. For the CDR3, the DNA is TGTGCCAGCAGCACCATGACAGGGAGCTATGGCTACACCTTC.

The chain uses TRBV19 and TRBJ1-4; D is unresolved. The CDR3 has 13 residues. Germline lookup yields CDR1 LNHDA and CDR2 SQIVND (reference sequence). V was shortened by 7 bases and J by 4 bases, with 10 bases between the two germline ends. The CDR3 here is CASTAEHNEKLFF. The CDR3 bases are TGTGCCAGTACCGCGGAACATAATGAAAAACTGTTTTTT.

CDR3 sequence: CSASASGYYNEQFF. CDR3 bases: TGCAGTGCTAGTGCTAGCGGGTACTACAATGAGCAGTTCTTC. J is TRBJ2-1 and V is TRBV20-1, with 8 bases fitting TRBD2. CDR1 is DFQATT, CDR2 SNEGSKA, per germline (reference sequence). The J segment lost 3 bases and the V segment lost 3 bases, leaving 4 bases of the junction unmatched. This CDR3 contains 14 residues.

This clone was observed a handful of times. The chain carries TRBV5-1 and TRBJ1-6, with 8 positions matching TRBD1. V lost 2 bases to trimming and J lost 5 bases; unmatched junction nucleotides: 6. The CDR3 is 16 residues long. Germline V gene lookup returns CDR1 SGHRS and CDR2 YFSETQ. The CDR3 nucleotides read TGCGCCAGCAGCTTACAGGGGGGAGTCAATAATTCACCCCTCCACTTT. Encoded protein: CASSLQGGVNNSPLHF.

This clone was recorded a few times. The chain is built from TRBV27 and TRBJ2-1; TRBD2 matches at 9 bases. The CDR3 contains 15 residues. Germline V gives CDR1 MNHEY, CDR2 SMNVEV (reference sequence). V lost 5 bases, J lost 5 bases, and 7 bases stayed unmatched. The CDR3 DNA follows: TGTGCCAGCAGTCTTGCGACTAGCGGTAACAATGAGCAGTTCTTC. Residues: CASSLATSGNNEQFF.

This chain uses TRBV6-5 with TRBJ1-4; tentative D call: TRBD1 (5 bases). CDR3 length equals 14 residues. The V and J ends lost 2 bases and 10 bases respectively, with 14 bases between them. Germline assignment: CDR1 MNHEY and CDR2 SVGAGI. In nucleotides, the CDR3 is TGTGCCAGCAGTTACGGGGGGATGGAGGCAAAACTGTTTTTT. Translating gives CASSYGGMEAKLFF.

The chain recombines TRBV11-3 with TRBJ2-7, with TRBD2 matching 7 bases. Per the germline V gene, CDR1 is SGHNT and CDR2 is YENEEA. Unmatched junction bases numbered 15, after V lost 5 bases and J lost 5 bases. CDR3 length equals 16 residues. For the CDR3, the DNA is TGTGCCAGCAGCCCCCGGGGGGAGGGTGGGAGAAACGAGCAGTACTTC. Translation: CASSPRGEGGRNEQYF.